This is a list of T cell receptor beta chains from one sample in a study of Ad26.COV2.S vaccination and SARS-CoV-2 variants. Method: immunoSEQ multiplex PCR; TCRdb's copy keeps in-frame clones and lacks some. The table records about 350,000 clones, under 95% of them present only once. The specimen comprised peripheral blood, sampled after recovery from COVID-19. The receptors derive from a human donor who had recovered from COVID-19. CDR3s leave out the opening cysteine and the closing phenylalanine or tryptophan. The order of the fields is V gene, CDR3 length, J gene, CDR3 protein.

TRBV2,12,TRBJ1-1,ASSEDRMNTEAF
TRBV5-8,15,TRBJ2-5,ASSLGARGRLGETQY
TRBV5-1,16,TRBJ2-1,ASSPPPLTGAKVNEQF
TRBV28,13,TRBJ2-7,AVKAGTTSPYEQY
TRBV14,10,TRBJ2-7,ASSSPSYEQY
TRBV6-5,14,TRBJ2-2,ASSYGPSVNTGELF
TRBV7-8,17,TRBJ1-3,ASSLVLVRRVSSGNTIY
TRBV3-1/TRBV3-2,13,TRBJ1-2,ASSQDGGTRYGYT
TRBV5-1,12,TRBJ1-2,ASSPLGGRYGYT
TRBV27,13,TRBJ2-2,ASSFTRELTGELF
TRBV10-3,16,TRBJ2-3,AISEVPAGYQSTDTQY
TRBV5-4,10,TRBJ1-1,ASAEENTEAF
TRBV3-1/TRBV3-2,10,TRBJ1-5,ASSHQNQPQH
TRBV21-1,12,TRBJ2-7,ASVLGAGAYEQY
TRBV6-5,11,TRBJ1-4,ASSRQGGEKLF
TRBV19,13,TRBJ1-2,ASRHGPIDIYGYT
TRBV5-1,14,TRBJ2-5,ASSSLTGGPKETQY
TRBV9,13,TRBJ2-1,ASSVGGQGRHEQF
TRBV6-2/TRBV6-3,12,TRBJ1-1,ASSYDRVLTEAF
TRBV11-2,13,TRBJ1-3,ASSSQDRAGNTIY
TRBV7-6,13,TRBJ1-4,ASSERTGRGEKLF
TRBV18,12,TRBJ2-7,ASSSGQGGDEQY
TRBV15,17,TRBJ2-7,ATSGVEPGQGINVYEQY
TRBV5-1,14,TRBJ2-3,ASSKDRGGGTDTQY
TRBV9,13,TRBJ1-2,ASSAFGTGIYGYT
TRBV7-2,12,TRBJ1-2,ASSLVSGNYGYT
TRBV12-3/TRBV12-4,11,TRBJ1-1,ASSLQGATEAF
TRBV6-5,12,TRBJ1-1,ASRPRTGNTEAF
TRBV5-6,14,TRBJ1-2,ASELSRDAINYGYT
TRBV19,12,TRBJ2-5,ASSRTIVQETQY